Each of the 6 T cell receptor beta chains below was sequenced from the same sample in a study of blood T cell repertoires in COVID-19. The assay was immunoSEQ multiplex PCR, and TCRdb's table has in-frame clones only and misses some. The sample holds about 50,000 clones, 90% seen once. The sample taken for sequencing was peripheral blood. The receptors were sampled from a man aged 35 to 55 with acute or convalescent COVID-19.

This rearrangement joins TRBV9 to TRBJ1-4; maybe TRBD1 (5 bases). V dropped 3 bases and J dropped 7 bases, with 13 bases sitting between them. The CDR3 is 14 amino acids. Germline-derived CDR1 and CDR2 are SGDLS and YYNGEE. CDR3 bases: TGTGCCAGCAGCGCCCAGGGAAACGGTGAAAAACTGTTTTTT. Translated: CASSAQGNGEKLFF.

This clone showed up just once. This sequence joins TRBV6-1 and TRBJ1-6; D possibly corresponds to TRBD1 (6 bases). V lost 2 bases, J lost 6 bases, and 20 bases lay in between. The germline V gene has CDR1 MNHNS and CDR2 SASEGT. This CDR3 has 18 amino acids. The CDR3 DNA follows: TGTGCCAGCAGTGAACGGGAAGTAGGGGGGGCTTTTAATTCACCCCTCCACTTT. Translation gives CASSEREVGGAFNSPLHF.

This chain joins TRBV5-4 and TRBJ2-2, with 10 nucleotides matching TRBD1. Trimming removed 4 bases from V and 4 bases from J; junction bases left unmatched: 7. The CDR3 extends over 16 amino acids. CDR1 and CDR2 (germline): SGHNT, YYREEE (reference sequence). CDR3 residues: CASSAPRTGGTGELFF. Here the CDR3 DNA reads TGTGCCAGCAGCGCACCCCGGACAGGGGGCACCGGGGAGCTGTTTTTT. The full variable domain, with the rest looked up from reference TRBV5-4 and TRBJ2-2, is ETGVTQSPTHLIKTRGQQVTLRCSSQSGHNTVSWYQQALGQGPQFIFQYYREEENGRGNFPPRFSGLQFPNYSSELNVNALELDDSALYLCASSAPRTGGTGELFFGEGSRLTVL.

The J gene is TRBJ2-1, the V gene TRBV11-3; tentative D call: TRBD2 (6 bases). This CDR3 comprises 14 residues. CDR1 and CDR2 from the germline V gene are SGHNT and YENEEA. V lost 5 bases to trimming and J lost 8 bases, with 16 bases between them. The CDR3 DNA follows: TGTGCCAGCAGCCACGGGACTGCGTCCCATGAGCAGTTCTTC. Translated: CASSHGTASHEQFF.

A single count supports this clone. This chain links TRBV11-3 with TRBJ1-6; D unclear. The V gene lost 1 base and the J gene lost 6 bases, with 10 bases spanning the gap. The germline V gene encodes CDR1 SGHNT and CDR2 YENEEA. This CDR3 contains 15 residues. The CDR3 here is CASSLGGESNSPLHF. CDR3 DNA: TGTGCCAGCAGCTTAGGAGGAGAAAGTAATTCACCCCTCCACTTT.

This clone occurred once. The genes are TRBV12-3 or TRBV12-4 and TRBJ1-4, with D unclear. This CDR3 region has 11 residues. V dropped 6 bases and J dropped 13 bases, with 12 bases sitting between them. This CDR3 is CASRGGERLFF. The DNA for the CDR3 is TGTGCCAGCAGGGGTGGGGAGCGACTGTTTTTT.